This entry describes one T cell receptor beta chain. The data were taken from a study of shared clonotypes between healthy human individuals. CD8 cells regarded as naive lacked CD45RO, were positively chosen for CCR7, and omitted terminally differentiated effector memory CD45RA+ cells. The V gene's germline CDR1 is SEHNR and CDR2 FQNEAQ (reference sequence). The CDR3 loop spans 12 amino acids. Trimming cost V 7 bases and J 5 bases, with 8 bases left between them. The protocol was immunoSEQ multiplex PCR, while the TCRdb copy is restricted to in-frame clones and leaves out a portion. Here the sample spans some 600,000 clones, 95% to 96% being singletons.

This clonotype originated in a woman aged 25 to 39 in good health. Sequenced material: naive CD8+ T cells sorted from blood. This rearrangement joins TRBV7-9 to TRBJ2-2; D may be TRBD2 (5 bases). The CDR3 region has the DNA TGTGCCAGCACCGGCGGGACCGGGGAGCTGTTTTTT. Translated: CASTGGTGELFF.